The 15 T cell receptor beta chains presented below share a single source sample, sequenced in a study of shared clonotypes between healthy human individuals. Libraries were prepared by immunoSEQ multiplex PCR; TCRdb keeps only in-frame clonotypes and omits some of them. Among 2 million to 2.5 million clones, more than 80% were seen once, and the ten largest hold 0.39%. Sequenced material: naive CD4+ T cells from PBMCs. Described subset: CD45RA+ positively selected. These receptors all stem from a young man in good health. Some clones in this sample may be carry-over from other donors' samples.

This clone was seen just once. This chain joins TRBV2 and TRBJ2-1; no reliable D call. V shed 6 bases and J shed 8 bases, with 8 bases lying between them. The CDR3 has 11 amino acids. The V gene's germline CDR1 is SNHLY and CDR2 FYNNEI. Here the CDR3 reads CASRYADEQFF. As DNA, the CDR3 is TGTGCCAGCAGGTATGCAGATGAGCAGTTCTTC.

This chain joins TRBV7-2 and TRBJ2-7, with a tentative D call TRBD1 (5 bases). The germline gives CDR1 SGHTA, CDR2 FQGNSA. The length of the CDR3 is 16 residues. V lost 1 base and J lost 0, with 13 bases in between. In DNA, the CDR3 is TGTGCCAGCAGCTTAGAGGGGCCCCCTTCCTCCTACGAGCAGTACTTC. Amino acids: CASSLEGPPSSYEQYF.

This clone appeared once. This rearrangement joins TRBV11-2 to TRBJ1-3; 8 bases are shared with TRBD1. This CDR3 spans 15 amino acids. Germline V gene lookup returns CDR1 SGHAT and CDR2 FQNNGV. With V trimmed by 6 bases and J by 4 bases, 8 bases remained unmatched. The CDR3 nucleotides read TGTGCCAGCAGGGACCAGGGGGCGCGAGGAAACACCATATATTTT. Translation gives CASRDQGARGNTIYF. The complete variable domain, with remaining parts taken from reference TRBV11-2 and TRBJ1-3, reads EAGVAQSPRYKIIEKRQSVAFWCNPISGHATLYWYQQILGQGPKLLIQFQNNGVVDDSQLPKDRFSAERLKGVDSTLKIQPAKLEDSAVYLCASRDQGARGNTIYFGEGSWLTVV.

This chain connects TRBV6-6 to TRBJ2-5; D is uncertain. This CDR3 is 15 amino acids long. Germline-derived CDR1 and CDR2 are MNHNY and SVGAGI (reference sequence). Deletions cut 2 bases from V and 2 bases from J, with 12 bases between. The CDR3: CASSYGDRLQETQYF. In DNA, the CDR3 is TGTGCCAGCAGTTACGGAGATAGGCTTCAAGAGACCCAGTACTTC.

The genes are TRBV7-2 and TRBJ1-2; D perhaps matches TRBD1 (6 bases). V lost 1 base to trimming and J lost 7 bases, with 13 bases between them. Germline CDR1 SGHTA, CDR2 FQGNSA. CDR3 length: 14 residues. In nucleotides, the CDR3 is TGTGCCAGCAGCTTAGATCTTCTCAGGGGTGGCTACACCTTC. Translating it yields CASSLDLLRGGYTF.

This chain connects TRBV11-2 to TRBJ2-2; D remains ambiguous. Deletions cut 2 bases from V and 7 bases from J, with 8 bases between. This CDR3 has 13 residues. Germline CDR1 SGHAT, CDR2 FQNNGV. The CDR3 is CASSLSSGGELFF. CDR3 coding DNA: TGTGCCAGCAGCTTATCCTCAGGCGGGGAGCTGTTTTTT.

The rearrangement links TRBV27 to TRBJ2-1; TRBD1 or TRBD2 may be the D gene (5 bases each). V lost 6 bases and J lost 7, with 19 bases in between. The CDR3 has 15 residues. Germline V gives CDR1 MNHEY, CDR2 SMNVEV (reference sequence). CDR3 sequence (DNA): TGTGCCAGCAGCAAGGGGACGTCCATTTGGAATGAGCAGTTCTTC. Encoded protein: CASSKGTSIWNEQFF.

Notes on this clone: Other DNA sequences in this sample translate to the same CDR3. CDR3 nucleotide sequence: TGTGCCAGCAGTTTAAGGGGCGGCAATCAGCCCCAGCATTTT. Translated, it gives CASSLRGGNQPQHF. The chain employs TRBV28 and TRBJ1-5; the D gene is possibly TRBD1 (5 bases). V was pared by 2 bases and J by 2 bases, with 7 bases between. The CDR3 spans 14 residues. Germline V gene lookup returns CDR1 MDHEN and CDR2 SYDVKM.

CDR3 amino acids: CASSQTPPSSDSSYEQYF. CDR3 in DNA: TGTGCCAGCAGCCAAACACCCCCTTCTAGCGATAGCTCCTACGAGCAGTACTTC. The V gene is TRBV11-2, the J gene TRBJ2-7, with D possibly TRBD2 on 6 matching bases. Germline V gene lookup returns CDR1 SGHAT and CDR2 FQNNGV. V was cut by 5 bases and J by 0 bases, with 23 bases left in between. The CDR3 loop spans 18 amino acids.

This chain connects TRBV6-5 to TRBJ2-2, with D perhaps matching TRBD1 (5 bases). Per germline, CDR1 MNHEY and CDR2 SVGAGI. The CDR3 loop spans 12 amino acids. Trimming left V 7 bases short and J 3 bases short, with 6 bases between. In nucleotides, the CDR3 is TGTGCCAGCACCAGGGACACCGGGGAGCTGTTTTTT. This encodes CASTRDTGELFF.

Note on this clone: This sample includes further DNA sequences coding for the same CDR3. The gene calls are TRBV5-6 and TRBJ2-3; TRBD2 agrees at 9 bases. The CDR3 is 16 amino acids. CDR1 is SGHDT, CDR2 YYEEEE, per germline. Trimming removed 0 bases from V and 6 bases from J; junction bases left unmatched: 8. CDR3 nucleotide sequence: TGTGCCAGCAGCTTGGAGGCGGGAGGGCCCCCGGATACGCAGTATTTT. Translating gives CASSLEAGGPPDTQYF.

In the case of this clone: The same CDR3 can be traced to other DNA sequences in this sample. The gene calls are TRBV5-1 and TRBJ2-7; D may be TRBD2 (5 bases). The V gene lost 3 bases and the J gene lost 2 bases, with 12 bases spanning the gap. The CDR3 is 14 amino acids. CDR1 and CDR2 from the germline V gene are SGHRS and YFSETQ. The CDR3 DNA reads as TGCGCCAGCAGCTCACTCACGGGGACCTACGAGCAGTACTTC. Translated: CASSSLTGTYEQYF.

This clone was observed once. V gene TRBV7-2 combines with J gene TRBJ1-3, with D hard to call. This CDR3 has 17 residues. Per germline, CDR1 SGHTA and CDR2 FQGNSA. Trimming took off 5 bases at V and 3 bases at J, with 20 bases between the two ends. The CDR3 spells CASSPQQPPLVGNTIYF. The DNA for the CDR3 is TGTGCCAGCAGCCCCCAGCAACCCCCGCTAGTTGGAAACACCATATATTTT.

The rearrangement uses TRBV27 and TRBJ2-1; TRBD2 is a possible D gene (5 bases). The CDR3 is 17 amino acids. Trimming stripped 4 bases from V and 7 bases from J, with 23 bases between. Germline loops: CDR1 MNHEY, CDR2 SMNVEV (reference sequence). CDR3: CASSSGVGAVYGNEQFF. The CDR3 bases are TGTGCCAGCAGTTCCGGGGTAGGTGCTGTCTACGGGAATGAGCAGTTCTTC.

This chain links TRBV9 with TRBJ2-3; D is possibly TRBD1 (5 bases). With 0 bases removed from V and 2 bases from J, the gap between germline ends came to 13 bases. The CDR3 totals 16 residues. Germline V lookup: CDR1 SGDLS, CDR2 YYNGEE. The CDR3 loop reads CASSVATGQTTDTQYF. The CDR3 nucleotides read TGTGCCAGCAGCGTAGCTACAGGCCAAACCACAGATACGCAGTATTTT.